Here is one T cell receptor beta chain with its context. This CDR3 is built from 14 residues. CDR1 and CDR2 from the germline V gene are ENHRY and SYGVKD. V was clipped by 7 bases and J by 4 bases, with 16 bases between them. The data originate from a study of blood T cell repertoires in COVID-19. Study summary: PBMCs, B-cell-depleted T cells, or T cells provided the cDNA or gDNA that made up the material.

Original methodology: Reference gene primer amplification gave estimated nucleated cell counts. The data were produced by immunoSEQ multiplex PCR, yet TCRdb's version contains in-frame clones alone and is incomplete. The V and J calls and clone size come from that table; D and trimming were worked out from the DNA. The sample holds 350,000 or so clones; more than 70% are singletons and the top ten take approximately 1.6%. Recruited during active infection, patients (from Seattle) were subsequently followed longitudinally. The V and J genes are TRBV10-3 and TRBJ1-1, with D possibly being TRBD1 (6 bases). The receptor comes from a woman in her twenties or thirties with COVID-19, enrolled during active disease. The specimen sequenced was peripheral blood. The CDR3 DNA reads TGTGCCATCATGTTCGCAGGGGCGGTCACTGAAGCTTTCTTT. It yields the protein CAIMFAGAVTEAFF.